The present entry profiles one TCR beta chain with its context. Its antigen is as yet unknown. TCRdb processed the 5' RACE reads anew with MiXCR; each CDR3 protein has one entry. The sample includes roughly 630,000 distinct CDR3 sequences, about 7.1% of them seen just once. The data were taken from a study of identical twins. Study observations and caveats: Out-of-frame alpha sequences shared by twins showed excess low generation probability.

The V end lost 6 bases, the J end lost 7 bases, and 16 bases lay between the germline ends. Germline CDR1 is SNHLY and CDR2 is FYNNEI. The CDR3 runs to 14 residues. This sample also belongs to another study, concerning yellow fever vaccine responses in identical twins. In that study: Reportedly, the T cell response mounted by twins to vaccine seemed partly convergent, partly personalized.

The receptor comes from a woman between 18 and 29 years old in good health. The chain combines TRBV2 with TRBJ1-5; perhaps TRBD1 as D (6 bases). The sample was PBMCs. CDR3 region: CASRKQGSGQPQHF. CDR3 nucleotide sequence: TGTGCCAGCAGGAAACAGGGTTCAGGGCAGCCCCAGCATTTT.